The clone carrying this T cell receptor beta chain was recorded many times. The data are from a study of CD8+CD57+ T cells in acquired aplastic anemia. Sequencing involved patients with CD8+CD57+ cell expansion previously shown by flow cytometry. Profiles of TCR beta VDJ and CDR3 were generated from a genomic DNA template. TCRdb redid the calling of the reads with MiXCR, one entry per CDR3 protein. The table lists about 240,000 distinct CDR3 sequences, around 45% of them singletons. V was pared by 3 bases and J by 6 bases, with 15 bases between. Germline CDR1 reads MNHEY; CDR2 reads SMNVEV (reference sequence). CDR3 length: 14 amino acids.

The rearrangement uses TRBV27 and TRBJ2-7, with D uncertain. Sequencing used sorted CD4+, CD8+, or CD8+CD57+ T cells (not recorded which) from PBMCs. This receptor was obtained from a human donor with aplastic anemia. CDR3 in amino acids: CASSFTAMGLEQYF. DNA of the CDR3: TGTGCCAGCAGTTTTACCGCGATGGGTCTCGAGCAGTACTTC.